This T cell receptor beta chain stems from a study of shared clonotypes between healthy human individuals. In its sample, this clone was seen once. TCRdb's copy holds only in-frame clones and misses some; the assay was immunoSEQ multiplex PCR. The repertoire holds some 200,000 clones, with about 68% as singletons. The CDR3 extends over 19 amino acids. The sequence came from a man between 25 and 39 years old in good health. The specimen was memory CD4+ T cells sorted from blood. Subset indicated: CD45RA-negative fraction. The chain couples TRBV21-1 to TRBJ2-7; the table's D call, TRBD1, was not checked against the DNA. TRBV21-1 is labeled a pseudogene. The CDR3: CASSKEAGHLLYRGNEQYF. Written as DNA, the CDR3 is TGTGCCAGCAGCAAAGAGGCGGGACACCTACTTTACAGGGGCAACGAGCAGTACTTC.